What follows are 32 T cell receptor beta chains derived from one specimen sequenced in a study of response to subunit inactivated influenza vaccine. TCRdb redid the calling of the RT-PCR reads with MiXCR, one entry per CDR3 protein. The sample includes around 600,000 distinct CDR3 sequences, 11% of them seen just once. This sample also belongs to another study, concerning T cells expressing NK-cell markers. That source adds: Researchers built TCR beta cDNA using 5'RACE template switching with UMIs.

Sequencing used PBMCs from blood, obtained on the day of vaccination. These receptors all come from a man aged 45 to 65 who received an inactivated influenza vaccine.

This clonotype showed up just a few times. The chain couples TRBV18 to TRBJ2-7; no firm D call. The CDR3 covers 14 residues. The V end lost 4 bases, the J end lost 2 bases, and 12 bases lay between the germline ends. Germline CDR1 is KGHSH and CDR2 is LQKENI. CDR3 protein: CASSQSRGPYEQYF. The CDR3 DNA reads TGTGCCAGCTCACAGTCCCGCGGACCCTACGAGCAGTACTTC.

The chain combines TRBV7-2 with TRBJ2-4; TRBD1 might be the D (5 bases). The germline V gene encodes CDR1 SGHTA and CDR2 FQGNSA. Between the trimmed V and J ends, which lost 5 bases and 4 bases, there was a span of 9 bases. The CDR3 has 13 residues. The CDR3 coding sequence is TGTGCCAGCAGCCCGGCAGGGAAAAACATTCAGTACTTC. Its translation: CASSPAGKNIQYF.

This clonotype was detected a few times. The chain links TRBV6-1 to TRBJ2-1; the match to TRBD2 covers 8 bases. CDR3 length: 14 amino acids. Looked up from germline, CDR1 is MNHNS and CDR2 is SASEGT. Trimming took 8 bases from V and 5 from J; bases not matched to a gene: 8. The DNA of the CDR3 is TGTGCCAGCGCGGGAGGTTCGTATGACAATGAGCAGTTCTTC. Encoded protein: CASAGGSYDNEQFF.

The table lists this clonotype with a few counts. This chain connects TRBV7-2 to TRBJ2-2, with no clear D. The CDR3 spans 12 residues. Per germline, CDR1 SGHTA and CDR2 FQGNSA. The V gene lost 3 bases and the J gene lost 10 bases, with 9 bases spanning the gap. The chain's CDR3 is CASSLTLVELFF. The CDR3 bases are TGTGCCAGCAGCTTGACTCTCGTGGAGCTGTTTTTT.

The V gene is TRBV7-9, the J gene TRBJ2-3; D unresolved. The V and J ends lost 3 bases and 10 bases respectively, with 8 bases between them. The germline gives CDR1 SEHNR, CDR2 FQNEAQ (reference sequence). The length of the CDR3 is 11 residues. CDR3 bases: TGTGCCAGCAGCTTTGGGCCGGCGCAGTATTTT. Its translation is CASSFGPAQYF.

This clonotype occurred a few times. This chain links TRBV29-1 with TRBJ2-3; 8 bases map to TRBD1. Germline loops: CDR1 SQVTM, CDR2 ANQGSEA. With 4 bases clipped from V and 5 bases from J, the junction kept 5 bases outside the gene matches. This CDR3 is built from 13 residues. The CDR3: CSVVRQGQDTQYF. CDR3 in DNA: TGCAGCGTTGTACGACAGGGGCAAGATACGCAGTATTTT.

This clonotype appeared a few times. CDR3 coding DNA: TGTGCCAGCAGCCAAGGGCTAGCGTCTTGGACAGATACGCAGTATTTT. Its protein product is CASSQGLASWTDTQYF. The rearrangement links TRBV14 to TRBJ2-3, with D possibly being TRBD2 (6 bases). This CDR3 spans 16 amino acids. V was clipped by 1 base and J by 3 bases, with 14 bases between them. Germline CDR1 is SGHDN and CDR2 is FVKESK.

This clonotype has just a few counts. This chain connects TRBV27 to TRBJ1-5, with D tentatively TRBD1 (6 bases). CDR1 MNHEY and CDR2 SMNVEV come from the germline V gene (reference sequence). The CDR3 is 15 residues long. V was pared by 5 bases and J by 3 bases, with 14 bases between. The CDR3 DNA sequence: TGTGCCAGCAGTCAGTACCGGGACATCAATCAGCCCCAGCATTTT. As protein: CASSQYRDINQPQHF.

The table lists this clonotype with many counts. This chain uses TRBV6-2 or TRBV6-3 with TRBJ2-7; D not certain. There are 12 residues in the CDR3. Germline CDR1 is MNHEY and CDR2 is SVGEGT. V was pared by 4 bases and J by 6 bases, with 10 bases between. Written as DNA, the CDR3 is TGTGCCAGCAGTTTTGGAAGACTCGAGCAGTACTTC. Protein product: CASSFGRLEQYF.

This sequence joins TRBV11-2 and TRBJ2-1; the match to TRBD1 covers 9 bases. The CDR3 is made up of 14 amino acids. With 5 bases clipped from V and 10 bases from J, the junction kept 9 bases outside the gene matches. Germline V gene sequence: CDR1 SGHAT, CDR2 FQNNGV. The CDR3: CASSPRQGGGEQFF. CDR3 DNA sequence: TGTGCCAGCAGCCCTAGACAGGGGGGCGGGGAGCAGTTCTTC.

This clonotype was seen many times. The chain has TRBV3-1 and TRBJ1-4; tentatively, D is TRBD1 (5 bases). This CDR3 has 17 amino acids. Trimming shortened V by 4 bases and J by 2 bases, and 17 bases separated the two germline ends. Germline lookup yields CDR1 LGHDT and CDR2 YNNKEL (reference sequence). CDR3 protein: CASSPHLGEKTNEKLFF. CDR3 nucleotide sequence: TGTGCCAGCAGCCCACACCTGGGGGAGAAGACTAATGAAAAACTGTTTTTT.

This chain links TRBV5-5 with TRBJ2-2; 9 bases align to TRBD1. From germline, CDR1 is SGHKS and CDR2 YYEKEE (reference sequence). The CDR3 contains 16 residues. V shed 6 bases, J shed 2 bases, and the junction held 8 bases outside the gene matches. CDR3 residues: CASTPGDRVNTGELFF. The CDR3 DNA follows: TGTGCCAGCACCCCTGGGGACAGGGTTAACACCGGGGAGCTGTTTTTT.

This clonotype was observed a few times. The chain links TRBV3-1 to TRBJ1-6; D is uncertain. The CDR3 runs 17 residues. Germline CDR1 reads LGHDT; CDR2 reads YNNKEL (reference sequence). V gave up 1 base and J gave up 9 bases, with 19 bases separating them. For the CDR3, the DNA is TGTGCCAGCAGCCAAGGTGTAGGGAGGGCCTCAGGTTCACCCCTCCACTTT. This gives the protein CASSQGVGRASGSPLHF.

This clonotype was seen many times. The chain links TRBV20-1 to TRBJ1-1, with D possibly being TRBD1 (5 bases). This CDR3 contains 15 residues. Germline lookup yields CDR1 DFQATT and CDR2 SNEGSKA (reference sequence). V lost 2 bases to trimming and J lost 0 bases, with 13 bases between them. This CDR3 is CSARKPEGLNTEAFF. CDR3 DNA: TGCAGTGCTAGAAAACCCGAGGGGTTGAACACTGAAGCTTTCTTT.

This clonotype was seen a handful of times. The junction does not match germline at one end; this may be a read error. This chain links TRBV12-3 or TRBV12-4 with TRBJ2-7, with a weak D call TRBD1 (6 bases). The CDR3 loop spans 13 amino acids. This CDR3 reads CASSRDRSFEQYF. The CDR3 DNA sequence: TGTGCCAGCAGCAGAGACAGGTCCTTCGAGCAGTACTTC.

This clonotype showed up just a few times. This chain connects TRBV5-1 to TRBJ2-1; D is unclear. V dropped 2 bases and J dropped 0 bases, with 12 bases sitting between them. This CDR3 has 16 amino acids. Germline V lookup: CDR1 SGHRS, CDR2 YFSETQ. CDR3 sequence reads: CASSFSAASSYNEQFF. The DNA for the CDR3 is TGCGCCAGCAGCTTTTCAGCCGCAAGCTCCTACAATGAGCAGTTCTTC.

This clonotype was recorded a few times. This chain connects TRBV28 to TRBJ2-7, with TRBD1 identical over 8 bases. Germline CDR1 is MDHEN and CDR2 is SYDVKM. The CDR3 extends over 15 amino acids. V trimming: 4 bases; J trimming: 2 bases; junction bases outside the gene matches: 7. CDR3 residues: CASSSRDRQAYEQYF. CDR3 nucleotides: TGTGCCAGCAGTTCCCGGGACAGGCAAGCCTACGAGCAGTACTTC.

In this sample, this clonotype turned up a few times. V gene TRBV10-3 combines with J gene TRBJ2-1; possibly TRBD2 for D (5 bases). The germline V gene encodes CDR1 ENHRY and CDR2 SYGVKD. With 4 bases removed from V and 8 bases from J, the gap between germline ends came to 12 bases. The CDR3 spans 13 residues. The CDR3 region is CAISGQLGDEQFF. CDR3 nucleotides: TGTGCCATCAGTGGACAACTAGGCGATGAGCAGTTCTTC.

In its sample, this clonotype was seen a few times. This chain joins TRBV24-1 and TRBJ2-1; TRBD2 aligns across 7 bases. Germline V CDR1 and CDR2: KGHDR, SFDVKD. The CDR3 runs 15 residues. V shed 2 bases, J shed 6 bases, and the junction held 6 bases outside the gene matches. For the CDR3, the DNA is TGTGCCACCAGTGATTCTAGGCCTAGCGGCAATGAGCAGTTCTTC. Protein: CATSDSRPSGNEQFF.

The J gene is TRBJ2-1, the V gene TRBV7-9; tentatively, D is TRBD2 (5 bases). The germline V and J ends were trimmed by 4 bases and 6 bases, with 19 bases remaining between them. The length of the CDR3 is 16 residues. Germline V gene sequence: CDR1 SEHNR, CDR2 FQNEAQ (reference sequence). The CDR3 loop is CASSSRVTEPSNEQFF. CDR3 coding DNA: TGTGCCAGCAGCTCGCGGGTTACGGAACCCTCCAATGAGCAGTTCTTC.

The genes are TRBV20-1 and TRBJ2-4; TRBD1 matches at 8 bases. This CDR3 has 13 residues. CDR1 DFQATT and CDR2 SNEGSKA come from the germline V gene (reference sequence). V dropped 2 bases and J dropped 7; count of bases not matched to a gene: 4. The CDR3 sequence is CSARQGAQNIQYF. CDR3 nucleotide sequence: TGCAGTGCTAGACAGGGGGCGCAGAACATTCAGTACTTC.

Only a few counts were recorded for this clonotype. V and J are TRBV28 and TRBJ2-2, with TRBD1 matching over 7 bases. The germline V gene encodes CDR1 MDHEN and CDR2 SYDVKM. This CDR3 comprises 15 residues. The J segment lost 3 bases and the V segment lost 6 bases, leaving 7 bases of the junction unmatched. The CDR3: CASSHRGLYTGELFF. The CDR3 DNA reads as TGTGCCAGCAGCCACAGGGGTCTGTACACCGGGGAGCTGTTTTTT. The entire variable domain, with the rest obtained from reference TRBV28 and TRBJ2-2, is as follows: DVKVTQSSRYLVKRTGEKVFLECVQDMDHENMFWYRQDPGLGLRLIYFSYDVKMKEKGDIPEGYSVSREKKERFSLILESASTNQTSMYLCASSHRGLYTGELFFGEGSRLTVL.

There are a few counts of this clonotype. The genes are TRBV6-5 and TRBJ2-2; D is possibly TRBD1 or TRBD2 (5 bases each). V was clipped by 3 bases and J by 5 bases, with 10 bases between them. Germline V gene lookup returns CDR1 MNHEY and CDR2 SVGAGI. CDR3 size: 14 residues. This chain's CDR3 is CASSYRWGTGELFF. CDR3 DNA sequence: TGTGCCAGCAGTTATAGGTGGGGGACCGGGGAGCTGTTTTTT.

The chain uses TRBV28 and TRBJ2-7; TRBD1 agrees at 8 bases. With 6 bases clipped from V and 2 bases from J, the junction kept 21 bases outside the gene matches. Germline-derived CDR1 and CDR2 are MDHEN and SYDVKM. CDR3 length equals 19 residues. In nucleotides, the CDR3 is TGTGCCAGCAGCACTCCCCCCGGTGGGGGACAGGCAGAACCCTACGAGCAGTACTTC. This encodes CASSTPPGGGQAEPYEQYF.

This clonotype was found a few times. The chain uses TRBV28 and TRBJ2-2, with D possibly matching TRBD1 (6 bases). The germline V gene encodes CDR1 MDHEN and CDR2 SYDVKM. The CDR3 totals 14 residues. Between the trimmed V and J ends, which lost 7 bases and 7 bases, there was a span of 16 bases. DNA of the CDR3: TGTGCCAGCAATCCAACAGGGAACTACGGGGAGCTGTTTTTT. Translated: CASNPTGNYGELFF.

This clonotype has a count of ten or more. The V and J genes are TRBV20-1 and TRBJ2-1, with D maybe TRBD2 (6 bases). V dropped 0 bases and J dropped 12 bases, with 27 bases sitting between them. The CDR3 sequence is 17 residues long. Germline V lookup: CDR1 DFQATT, CDR2 SNEGSKA (reference sequence). In DNA form, the CDR3 reads TGCAGTGCTAGAGATCATGCCGGCGGGACCAACCAAAGGGGGCAGTTCTTC. Amino acid sequence: CSARDHAGGTNQRGQFF.

In its sample, this clonotype was seen a few times. The rearrangement links TRBV25-1 to TRBJ2-2, with D unclear. There are 14 residues in the CDR3. The V gene lost 5 bases and the J gene lost 2 bases, with 9 bases spanning the gap. Germline loops: CDR1 MGHDK, CDR2 SYGVNS. CDR3 bases: TGTGCCAGCAGTAGTCTTTTCAACACCGGGGAGCTGTTTTTT. Translation gives CASSSLFNTGELFF. Full variable domain (rest looked up from reference TRBV25-1 and TRBJ2-2): EADIYQTPRYLVIGTGKKITLECSQTMGHDKMYWYQQDPGMELHLIHYSYGVNSTEKGDLSSESTVSRIRTEHFPLTLESARPSHTSQYLCASSSLFNTGELFFGEGSRLTVL.

J is TRBJ1-2 and V is TRBV29-1; 11 bases are a match to TRBD1. CDR3 length: 16 amino acids. J was trimmed by 6 bases and V by 1 base; bases with no gene match: 10. Per the germline V gene, CDR1 is SQVTM and CDR2 is ANQGSEA. CDR3 protein: CSVEAPWTGGADGYTF. CDR3 DNA sequence: TGCAGCGTTGAAGCCCCATGGACAGGGGGCGCCGATGGCTACACCTTC.

This clonotype was detected ten times or more. The junction departs from the called germline gene at one end, perhaps through a read error. The chain employs TRBV7-2 and TRBJ2-2; D not certain. Germline values: CDR1 SGHTA, CDR2 FQGNSA. This CDR3 has 13 amino acids. CDR3 DNA sequence: TGCGCCAGCAGCTCACCGAACACCGGGGAGCTGTTTTTT. Translating it yields CASSSPNTGELFF. The full variable domain, rest sourced from reference TRBV7-2 and TRBJ2-2, is GAGVSQSPSNKVTEKGKDVELRCDPISGHTALYWYRQSLGQGLEFLIYFQGNSAPDKSGLPSDRFSAERTGGSVSTLTIQRTQQEDSAVYLCASSSPNTGELFFGEGSRLTVL.

This clonotype was counted only a few times. The CDR3 nucleotides are TGCGCCAGCAGCCCTGACAGTTTCCGTGAGACCCAGTACTTC. Translated: CASSPDSFRETQYF. This chain connects TRBV5-1 to TRBJ2-5; D is possibly TRBD1 (5 bases). Germline assignment: CDR1 SGHRS and CDR2 YFSETQ. V lost 4 bases and J 5 bases, leaving 15 bases between the germline ends. The CDR3 has 14 residues.

This clonotype appeared a few times. This sequence joins TRBV10-3 and TRBJ2-1; 10 bases agree with TRBD2. Germline CDR1 ENHRY, CDR2 SYGVKD. The CDR3 is made up of 14 amino acids. V dropped 6 bases and J dropped 7; count of bases not matched to a gene: 6. Written as DNA, the CDR3 is TGTGCCATCAGGGGGAGCGGGGGGGCTAATGAGCAGTTCTTC. It is translated as CAIRGSGGANEQFF.

V is TRBV14 and J is TRBJ2-4; the D call may be TRBD1 or TRBD2 (6 bases each). The CDR3 length is 15 residues. Trimming removed 5 bases at V and 6 bases at J, with 17 bases between. Germline values: CDR1 SGHDN, CDR2 FVKESK. The CDR3 coding sequence is TGTGCCAGCAGCTCCCTCTGGGGGGCGAGAAACATTCAGTACTTC. Translated, it gives CASSSLWGARNIQYF.